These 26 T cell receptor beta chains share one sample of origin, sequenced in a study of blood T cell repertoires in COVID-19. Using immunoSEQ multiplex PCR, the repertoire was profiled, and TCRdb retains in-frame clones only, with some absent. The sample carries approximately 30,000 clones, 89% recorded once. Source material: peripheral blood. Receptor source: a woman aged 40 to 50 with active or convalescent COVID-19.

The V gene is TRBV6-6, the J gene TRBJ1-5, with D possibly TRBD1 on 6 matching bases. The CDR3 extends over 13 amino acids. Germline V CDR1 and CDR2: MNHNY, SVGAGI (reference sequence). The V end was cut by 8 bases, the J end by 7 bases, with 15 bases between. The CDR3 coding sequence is TGTGCCAGCGGAGGATCAGGGGTACAGCCCCAGCATTTT. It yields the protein CASGGSGVQPQHF.

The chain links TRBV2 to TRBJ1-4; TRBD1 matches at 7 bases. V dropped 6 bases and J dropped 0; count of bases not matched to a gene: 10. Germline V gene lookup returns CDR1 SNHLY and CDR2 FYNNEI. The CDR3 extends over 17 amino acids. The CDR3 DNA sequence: TGTGCCAGCAGCCGAATGACAGGGCCAGCAACTAATGAAAAACTGTTTTTT. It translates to CASSRMTGPATNEKLFF.

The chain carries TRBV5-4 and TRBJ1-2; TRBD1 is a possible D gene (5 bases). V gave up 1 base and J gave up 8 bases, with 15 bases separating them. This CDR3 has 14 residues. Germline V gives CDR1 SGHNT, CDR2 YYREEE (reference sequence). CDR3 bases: TGTGCCAGCAGCTTGCTAGGGGCTCCCGGAGGCTACACCTTC. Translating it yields CASSLLGAPGGYTF. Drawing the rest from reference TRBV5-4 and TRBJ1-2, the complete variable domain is ETGVTQSPTHLIKTRGQQVTLRCSSQSGHNTVSWYQQALGQGPQFIFQYYREEENGRGNFPPRFSGLQFPNYSSELNVNALELDDSALYLCASSLLGAPGGYTFGSGTRLTVV.

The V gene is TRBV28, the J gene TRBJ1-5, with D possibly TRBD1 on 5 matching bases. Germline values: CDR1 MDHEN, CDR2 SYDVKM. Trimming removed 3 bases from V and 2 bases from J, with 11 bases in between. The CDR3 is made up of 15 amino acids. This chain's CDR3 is CASSFRRGGNQPQHF. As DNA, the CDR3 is TGTGCCAGCAGTTTCCGGAGGGGAGGCAATCAGCCCCAGCATTTT.

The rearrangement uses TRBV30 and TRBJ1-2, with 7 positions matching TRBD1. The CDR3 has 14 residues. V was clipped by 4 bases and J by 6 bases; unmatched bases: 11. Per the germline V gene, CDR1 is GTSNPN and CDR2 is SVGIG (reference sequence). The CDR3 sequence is CAWTLTPTGNGYTF. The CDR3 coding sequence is TGTGCCTGGACCCTCACCCCGACAGGGAATGGCTACACCTTC.

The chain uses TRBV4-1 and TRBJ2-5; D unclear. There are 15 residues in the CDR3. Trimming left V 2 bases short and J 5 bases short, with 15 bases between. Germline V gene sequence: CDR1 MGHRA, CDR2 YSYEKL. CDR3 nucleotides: TGCGCCAGCAGCCAACTTAGCCTAGTCGGTGAGACCCAGTACTTC. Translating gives CASSQLSLVGETQYF.

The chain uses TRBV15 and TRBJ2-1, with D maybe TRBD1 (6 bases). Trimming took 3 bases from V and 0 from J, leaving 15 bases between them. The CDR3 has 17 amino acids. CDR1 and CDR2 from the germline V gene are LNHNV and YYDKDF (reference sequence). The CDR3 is CATSSPRTAISYNEQFF. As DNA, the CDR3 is TGTGCCACCAGCAGTCCTCGGACAGCCATCTCCTACAATGAGCAGTTCTTC.

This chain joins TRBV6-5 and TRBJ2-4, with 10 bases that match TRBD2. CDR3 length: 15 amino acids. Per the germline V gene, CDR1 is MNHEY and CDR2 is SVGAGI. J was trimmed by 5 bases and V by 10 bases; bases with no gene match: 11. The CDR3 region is CATLGTAGGQNIQYF. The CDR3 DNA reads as TGTGCCACCCTGGGAACAGCGGGGGGGCAAAACATTCAGTACTTC.

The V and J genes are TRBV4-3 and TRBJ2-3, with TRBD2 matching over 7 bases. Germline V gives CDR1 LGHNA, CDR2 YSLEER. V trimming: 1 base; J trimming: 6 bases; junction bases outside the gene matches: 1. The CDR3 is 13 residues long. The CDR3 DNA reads TGCGCCAGCAGCCAAGTCGGGGGGGATACGCAGTATTTT. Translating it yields CASSQVGGDTQYF.

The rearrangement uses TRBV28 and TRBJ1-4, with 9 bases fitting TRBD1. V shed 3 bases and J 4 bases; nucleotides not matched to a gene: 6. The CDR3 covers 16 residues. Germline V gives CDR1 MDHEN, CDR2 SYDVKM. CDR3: CASSLTGGKLNEKLFF. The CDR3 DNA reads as TGTGCCAGCAGTTTGACAGGGGGGAAACTTAATGAAAAACTGTTTTTT.

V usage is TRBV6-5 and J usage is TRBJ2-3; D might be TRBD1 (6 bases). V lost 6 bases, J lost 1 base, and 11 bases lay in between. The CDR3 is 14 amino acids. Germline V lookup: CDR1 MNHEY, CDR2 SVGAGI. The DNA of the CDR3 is TGTGCCAGCAGCACAGGGATGGGCACAGATACGCAGTATTTT. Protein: CASSTGMGTDTQYF.

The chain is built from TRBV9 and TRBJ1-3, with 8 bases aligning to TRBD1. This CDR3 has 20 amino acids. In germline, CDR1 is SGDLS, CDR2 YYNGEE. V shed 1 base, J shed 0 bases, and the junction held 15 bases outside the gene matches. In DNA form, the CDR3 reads TGTGCCAGCAGCGTACCTGGGCCGGGACAGGATAACCTCTCTGGAAACACCATATATTTT. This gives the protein CASSVPGPGQDNLSGNTIYF.

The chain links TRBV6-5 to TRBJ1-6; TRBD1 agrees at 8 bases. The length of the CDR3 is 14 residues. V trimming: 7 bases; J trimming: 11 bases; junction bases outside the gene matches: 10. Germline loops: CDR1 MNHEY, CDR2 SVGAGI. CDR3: CASTGGQGSTPLHF. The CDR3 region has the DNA TGTGCCAGCACGGGAGGACAGGGCAGCACACCCCTCCACTTT.

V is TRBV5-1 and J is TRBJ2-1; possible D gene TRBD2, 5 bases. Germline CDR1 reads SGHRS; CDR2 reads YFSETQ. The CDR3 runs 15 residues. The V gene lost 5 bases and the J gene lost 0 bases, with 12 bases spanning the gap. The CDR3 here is CASRYVGNSYNEQFF. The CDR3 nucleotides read TGCGCCAGCAGATACGTCGGGAACTCCTACAATGAGCAGTTCTTC.

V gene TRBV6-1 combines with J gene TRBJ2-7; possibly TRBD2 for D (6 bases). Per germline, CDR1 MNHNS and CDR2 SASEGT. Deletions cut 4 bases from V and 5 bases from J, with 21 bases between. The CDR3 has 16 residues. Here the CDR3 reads CASSGDPGLPLNEQYF. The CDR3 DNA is TGTGCCAGCAGTGGGGACCCGGGACTCCCTCTGAACGAGCAGTACTTC.

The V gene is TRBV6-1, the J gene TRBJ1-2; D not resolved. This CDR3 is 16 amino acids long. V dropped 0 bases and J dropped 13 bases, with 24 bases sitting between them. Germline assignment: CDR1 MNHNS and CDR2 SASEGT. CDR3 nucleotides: TGTGCCAGCAGTGAAGCCGGCCAAGGAGGGCAGTTACGGATCACCTTC. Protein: CASSEAGQGGQLRITF.

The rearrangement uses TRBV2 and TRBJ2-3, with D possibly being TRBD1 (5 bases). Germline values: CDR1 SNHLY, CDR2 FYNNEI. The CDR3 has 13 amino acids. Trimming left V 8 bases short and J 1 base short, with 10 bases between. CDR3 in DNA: TGTGCCAGCCGACAAGGGGGCACAGATACGCAGTATTTT. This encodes CASRQGGTDTQYF.

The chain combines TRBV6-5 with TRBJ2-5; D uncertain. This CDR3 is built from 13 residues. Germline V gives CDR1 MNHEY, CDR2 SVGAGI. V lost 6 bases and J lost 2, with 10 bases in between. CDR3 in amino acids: CASSFTVQETQYF. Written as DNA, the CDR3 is TGTGCCAGCAGCTTCACAGTTCAAGAGACCCAGTACTTC.

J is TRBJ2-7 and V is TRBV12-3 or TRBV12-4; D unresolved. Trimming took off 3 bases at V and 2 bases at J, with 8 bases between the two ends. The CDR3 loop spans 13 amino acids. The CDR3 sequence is CASSFFQAYEQYF. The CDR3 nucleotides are TGTGCCAGCAGTTTTTTTCAGGCCTACGAGCAGTACTTC.

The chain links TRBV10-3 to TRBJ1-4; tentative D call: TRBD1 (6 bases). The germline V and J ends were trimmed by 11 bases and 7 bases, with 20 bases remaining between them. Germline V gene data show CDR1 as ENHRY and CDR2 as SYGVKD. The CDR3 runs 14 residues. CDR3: CAAAGAGDVEKLFF. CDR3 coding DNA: TGTGCCGCGGCGGGTGCAGGGGATGTTGAAAAACTGTTTTTT.

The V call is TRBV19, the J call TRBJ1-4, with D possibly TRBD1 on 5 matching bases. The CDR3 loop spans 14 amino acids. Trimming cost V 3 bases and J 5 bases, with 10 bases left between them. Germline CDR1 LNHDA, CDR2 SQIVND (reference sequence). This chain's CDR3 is CASSIGRANEKLFF. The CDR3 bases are TGTGCCAGTAGTATCGGCAGGGCGAATGAAAAACTGTTTTTT. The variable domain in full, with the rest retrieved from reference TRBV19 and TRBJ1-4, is DGGITQSPKYLFRKEGQNVTLSCEQNLNHDAMYWYRQDPGQGLRLIYYSQIVNDFQKGDIAEGYSVSREKKESFPLTVTSAQKNPTAFYLCASSIGRANEKLFFGSGTQLSVL.

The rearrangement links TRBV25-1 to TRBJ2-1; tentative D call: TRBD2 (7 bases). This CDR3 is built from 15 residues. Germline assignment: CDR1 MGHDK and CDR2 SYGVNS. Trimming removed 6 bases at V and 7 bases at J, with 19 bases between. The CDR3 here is CASRGVGGGGNEQFF. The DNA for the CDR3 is TGTGCCAGCAGAGGTGTCGGGGGAGGGGGGAATGAGCAGTTCTTC.

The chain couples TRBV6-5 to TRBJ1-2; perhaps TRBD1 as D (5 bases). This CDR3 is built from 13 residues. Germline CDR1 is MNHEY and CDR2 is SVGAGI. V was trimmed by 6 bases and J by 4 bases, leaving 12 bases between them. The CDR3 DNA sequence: TGTGCCAGCAGCCTTGGAGGGGCCTATGGCTACACCTTC. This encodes CASSLGGAYGYTF.

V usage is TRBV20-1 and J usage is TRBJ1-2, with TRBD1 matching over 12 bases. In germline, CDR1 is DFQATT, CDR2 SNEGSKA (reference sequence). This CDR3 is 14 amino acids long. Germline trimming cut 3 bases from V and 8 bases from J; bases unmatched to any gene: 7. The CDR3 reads CSASRDRGHGGYTF. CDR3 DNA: TGCAGTGCTAGTCGGGACAGGGGGCATGGGGGCTACACCTTC.

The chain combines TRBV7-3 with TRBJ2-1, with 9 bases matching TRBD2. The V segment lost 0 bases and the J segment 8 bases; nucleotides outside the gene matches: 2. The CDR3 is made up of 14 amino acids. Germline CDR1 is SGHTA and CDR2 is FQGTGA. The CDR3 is CASSLTSGGDEQFF. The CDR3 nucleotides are TGTGCCAGCAGCTTAACTAGCGGGGGCGATGAGCAGTTCTTC.

The CDR3 nucleotides are TGTGCCAGCAGTTACGAAGAGGGCGGGAATAATGAGCAGTTCTTC. Its translation: CASSYEEGGNNEQFF. The rearrangement links TRBV6-5 to TRBJ2-1, with D tentatively TRBD2 (6 bases). The ends were cut back, 2 bases at V and 7 bases at J, with 15 bases in the middle. Germline V gene lookup returns CDR1 MNHEY and CDR2 SVGAGI. The CDR3 is 15 amino acids.